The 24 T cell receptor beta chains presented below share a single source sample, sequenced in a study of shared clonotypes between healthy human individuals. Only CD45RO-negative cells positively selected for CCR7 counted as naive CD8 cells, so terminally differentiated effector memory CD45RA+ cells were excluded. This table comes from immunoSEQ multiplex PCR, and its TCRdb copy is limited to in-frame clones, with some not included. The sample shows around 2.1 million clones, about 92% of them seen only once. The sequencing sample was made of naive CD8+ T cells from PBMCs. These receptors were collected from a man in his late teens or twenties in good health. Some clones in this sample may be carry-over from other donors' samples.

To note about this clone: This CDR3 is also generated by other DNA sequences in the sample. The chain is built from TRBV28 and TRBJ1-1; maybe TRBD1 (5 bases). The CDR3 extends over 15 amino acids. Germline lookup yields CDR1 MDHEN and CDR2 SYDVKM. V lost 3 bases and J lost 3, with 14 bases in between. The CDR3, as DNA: TGTGCCAGCAGTTTTTCCGGGGGGATCTACACTGAAGCTTTCTTT. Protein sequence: CASSFSGGIYTEAFF.

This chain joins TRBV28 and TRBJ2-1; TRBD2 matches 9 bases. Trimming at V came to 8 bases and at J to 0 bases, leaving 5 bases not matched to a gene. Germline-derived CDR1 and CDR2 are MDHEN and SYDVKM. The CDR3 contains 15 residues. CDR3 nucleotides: TGTGCCAGCGGACTAGCGCTCAGCTCCTACAATGAGCAGTTCTTC. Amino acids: CASGLALSSYNEQFF.

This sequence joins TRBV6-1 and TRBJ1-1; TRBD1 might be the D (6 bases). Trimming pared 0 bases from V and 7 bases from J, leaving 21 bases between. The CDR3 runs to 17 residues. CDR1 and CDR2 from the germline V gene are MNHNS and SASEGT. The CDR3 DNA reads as TGTGCCAGCAGTGAAGCCCGCTGGCGGGGGGCGCATAATGAAGCTTTCTTT. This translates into CASSEARWRGAHNEAFF.

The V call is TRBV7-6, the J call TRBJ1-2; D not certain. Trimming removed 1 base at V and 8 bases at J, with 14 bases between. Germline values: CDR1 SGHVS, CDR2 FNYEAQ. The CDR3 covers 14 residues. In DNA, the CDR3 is TGTGCCAGCAGCTTAGGGACGTCCCTATGGGGCTACACCTTC. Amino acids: CASSLGTSLWGYTF.

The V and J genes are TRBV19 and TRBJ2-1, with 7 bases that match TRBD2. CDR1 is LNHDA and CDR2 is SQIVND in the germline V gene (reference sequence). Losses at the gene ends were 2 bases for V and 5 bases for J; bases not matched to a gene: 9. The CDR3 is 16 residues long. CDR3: CASSIMGAGAHNEQFF. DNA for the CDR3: TGTGCCAGTAGTATAATGGGCGCGGGAGCACACAATGAGCAGTTCTTC.

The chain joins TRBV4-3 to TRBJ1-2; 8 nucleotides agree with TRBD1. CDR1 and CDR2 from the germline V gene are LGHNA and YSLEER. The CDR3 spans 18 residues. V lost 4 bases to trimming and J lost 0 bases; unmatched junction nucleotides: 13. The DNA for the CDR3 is TGCGCCAGCAGCCCCCGCCCGGGACAGGCTATAGCTAACTATGGCTACACCTTC. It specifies CASSPRPGQAIANYGYTF.

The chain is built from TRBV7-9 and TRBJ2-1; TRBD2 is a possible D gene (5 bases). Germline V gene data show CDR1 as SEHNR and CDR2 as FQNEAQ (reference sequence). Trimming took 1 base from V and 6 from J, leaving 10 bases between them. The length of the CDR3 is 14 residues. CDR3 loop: CASSLVVRGNEQFF. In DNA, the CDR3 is TGTGCCAGCAGCTTAGTCGTTCGGGGCAATGAGCAGTTCTTC.

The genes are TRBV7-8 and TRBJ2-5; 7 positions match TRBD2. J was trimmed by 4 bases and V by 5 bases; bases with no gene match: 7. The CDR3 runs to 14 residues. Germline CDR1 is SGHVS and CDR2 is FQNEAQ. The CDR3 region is CASSPTGRGETQYF. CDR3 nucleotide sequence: TGTGCCAGCAGCCCGACTGGGAGGGGAGAGACCCAGTACTTC. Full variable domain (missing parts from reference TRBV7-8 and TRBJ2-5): GAGVSQSPRYKVAKRGQDVALRCDPISGHVSLFWYQQALGQGPEFLTYFQNEAQLDKSGLPSDRFFAERPEGSVSTLKIQRTQQEDSAVYLCASSPTGRGETQYFGPGTRLLVL.

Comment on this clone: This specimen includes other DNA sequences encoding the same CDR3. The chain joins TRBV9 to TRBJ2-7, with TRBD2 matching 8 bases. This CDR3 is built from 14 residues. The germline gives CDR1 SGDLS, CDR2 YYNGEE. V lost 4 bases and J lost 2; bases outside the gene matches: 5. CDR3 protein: CASSPGTSPYEQYF. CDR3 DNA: TGTGCCAGCAGCCCAGGGACTAGTCCCTACGAGCAGTACTTC.

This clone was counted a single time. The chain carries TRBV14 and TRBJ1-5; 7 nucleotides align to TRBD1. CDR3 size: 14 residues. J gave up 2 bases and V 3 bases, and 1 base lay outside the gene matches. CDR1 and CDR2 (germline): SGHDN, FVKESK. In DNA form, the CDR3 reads TGTGCCAGCAGCCACACAGGGGGCAATCAGCCCCAGCATTTT. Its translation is CASSHTGGNQPQHF.

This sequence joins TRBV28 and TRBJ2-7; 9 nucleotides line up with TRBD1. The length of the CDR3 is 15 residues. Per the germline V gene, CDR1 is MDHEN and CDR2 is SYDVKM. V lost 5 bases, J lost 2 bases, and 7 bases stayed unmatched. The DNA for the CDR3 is TGTGCCAGCAGTATGGGGGACAGGGTTCCCTACGAGCAGTACTTC. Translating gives CASSMGDRVPYEQYF.

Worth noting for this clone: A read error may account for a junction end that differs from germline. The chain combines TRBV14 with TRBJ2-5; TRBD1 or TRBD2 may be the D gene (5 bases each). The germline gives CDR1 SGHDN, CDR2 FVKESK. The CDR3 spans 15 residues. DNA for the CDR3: TGTGCCAGCAGCCTTAGGGACCCGGGCGGAGAGGCCCAGTACTTC. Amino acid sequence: CASSLRDPGGEAQYF. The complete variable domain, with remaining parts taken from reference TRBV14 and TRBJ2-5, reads EAGVTQFPSHSVIEKGQTVTLRCDPISGHDNLYWYRRVMGKEIKFLLHFVKESKQDESGMPNNRFLAERTGGTYSTLKVQPAELEDSGVYFCASSLRDPGGEAQYFGPGTRLLVL.

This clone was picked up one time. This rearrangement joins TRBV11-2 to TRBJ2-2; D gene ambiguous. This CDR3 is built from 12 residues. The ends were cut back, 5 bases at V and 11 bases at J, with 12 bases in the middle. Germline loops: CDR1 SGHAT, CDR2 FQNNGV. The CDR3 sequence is CASSPLSYELFF. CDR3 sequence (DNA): TGTGCCAGCAGCCCCCTATCTTACGAGCTGTTTTTT.

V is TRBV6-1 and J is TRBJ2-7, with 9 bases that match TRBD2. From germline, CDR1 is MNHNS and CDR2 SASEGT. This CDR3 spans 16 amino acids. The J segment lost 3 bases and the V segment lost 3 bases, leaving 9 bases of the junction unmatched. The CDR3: CASSDQETSGYYEQYF. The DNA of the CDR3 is TGTGCCAGCAGTGACCAGGAGACTAGCGGTTACTACGAGCAGTACTTC.

The DNA for the CDR3 is TGTGCCAGCAGTGAACACAGTAGCAATCAGCCCCAGCATTTT. Its protein product is CASSEHSSNQPQHF. J is TRBJ1-5 and V is TRBV2, with unresolved D. Trimming left V 2 bases short and J 0 bases short, with 5 bases between. The CDR3 runs 14 residues. Germline V gives CDR1 SNHLY, CDR2 FYNNEI.

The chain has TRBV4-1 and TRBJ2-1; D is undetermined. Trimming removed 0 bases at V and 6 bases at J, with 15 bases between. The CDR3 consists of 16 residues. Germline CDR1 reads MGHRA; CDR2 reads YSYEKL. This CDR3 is CASSQDSLKLLNEQFF. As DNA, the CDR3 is TGCGCCAGCAGCCAAGATTCGCTGAAACTTCTCAATGAGCAGTTCTTC.

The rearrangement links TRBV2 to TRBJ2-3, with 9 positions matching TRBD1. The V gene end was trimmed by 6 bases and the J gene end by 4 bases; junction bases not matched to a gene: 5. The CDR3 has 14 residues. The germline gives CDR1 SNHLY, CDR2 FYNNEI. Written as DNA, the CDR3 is TGTGCCAGCAGAGACAGGGGGGTCGCAGATACGCAGTATTTT. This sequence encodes CASRDRGVADTQYF.

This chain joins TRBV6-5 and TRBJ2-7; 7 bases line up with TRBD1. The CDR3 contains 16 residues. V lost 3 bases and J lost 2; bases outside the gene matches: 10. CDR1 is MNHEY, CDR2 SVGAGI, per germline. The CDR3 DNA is TGTGCCAGCAGTTATGACCCAGGGGGATTCGCCTACGAGCAGTACTTC. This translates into CASSYDPGGFAYEQYF.

DNA for the CDR3: TGTGCCAGCCAGAGGCGGCCCGGAAACTACGAGCAGTACTTC. Protein sequence: CASQRRPGNYEQYF. The chain joins TRBV11-3 to TRBJ2-7; D not resolved. V was pared by 8 bases and J by 3 bases, with 17 bases between. The CDR3 spans 14 residues. Germline CDR1 and CDR2: SGHNT and YENEEA.

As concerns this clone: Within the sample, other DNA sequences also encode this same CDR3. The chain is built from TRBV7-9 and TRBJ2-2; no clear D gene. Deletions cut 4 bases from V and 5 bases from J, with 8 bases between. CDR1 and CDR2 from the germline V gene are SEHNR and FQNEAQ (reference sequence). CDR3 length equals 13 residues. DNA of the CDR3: TGTGCCAGCAGCTCTACGCTAACCGGGGAGCTGTTTTTT. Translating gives CASSSTLTGELFF. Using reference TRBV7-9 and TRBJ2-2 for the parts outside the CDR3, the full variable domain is DTGVSQNPRHKITKRGQNVTFRCDPISEHNRLYWYRQTLGQGPEFLTYFQNEAQLEKSRLLSDRFSAERPKGSFSTLEIQRTEQGDSAMYLCASSSTLTGELFFGEGSRLTVL.

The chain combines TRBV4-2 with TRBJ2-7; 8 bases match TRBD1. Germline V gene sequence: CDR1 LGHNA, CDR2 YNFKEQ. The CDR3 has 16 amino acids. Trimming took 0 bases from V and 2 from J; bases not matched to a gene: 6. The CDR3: CASSQEAAGGPYEQYF. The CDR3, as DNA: TGTGCCAGCAGCCAAGAGGCGGCAGGGGGCCCCTACGAGCAGTACTTC.

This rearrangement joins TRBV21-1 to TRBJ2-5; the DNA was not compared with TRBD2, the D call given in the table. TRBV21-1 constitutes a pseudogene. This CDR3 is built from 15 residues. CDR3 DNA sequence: TGTGCCAGCAGCAAAAGGACTAGCGGGAGTCAGACCCAGTACTTC. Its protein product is CASSKRTSGSQTQYF.

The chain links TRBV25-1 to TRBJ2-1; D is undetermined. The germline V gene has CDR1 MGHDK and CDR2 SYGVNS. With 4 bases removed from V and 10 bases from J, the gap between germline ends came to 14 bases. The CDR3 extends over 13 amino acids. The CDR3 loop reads CASSVSGGVEQFF. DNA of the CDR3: TGTGCCAGCAGTGTGAGTGGCGGAGTGGAGCAGTTCTTC.

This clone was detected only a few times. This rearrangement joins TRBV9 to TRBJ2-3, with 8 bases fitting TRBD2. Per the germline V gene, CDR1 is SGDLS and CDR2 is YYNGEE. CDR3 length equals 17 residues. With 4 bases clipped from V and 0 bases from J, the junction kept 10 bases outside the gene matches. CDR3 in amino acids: CASSPPVASGSTDTQYF. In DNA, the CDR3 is TGTGCCAGCAGCCCCCCTGTGGCTAGCGGGAGCACAGATACGCAGTATTTT.